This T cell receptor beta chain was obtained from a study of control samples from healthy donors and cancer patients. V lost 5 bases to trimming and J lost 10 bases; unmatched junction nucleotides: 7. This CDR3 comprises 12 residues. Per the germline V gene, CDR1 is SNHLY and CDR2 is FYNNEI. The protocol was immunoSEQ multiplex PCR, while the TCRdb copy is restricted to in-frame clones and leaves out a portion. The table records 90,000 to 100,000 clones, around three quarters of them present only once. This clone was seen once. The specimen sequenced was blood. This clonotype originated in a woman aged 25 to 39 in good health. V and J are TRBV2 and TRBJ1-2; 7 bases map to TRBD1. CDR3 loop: CASSTRQGDYTF. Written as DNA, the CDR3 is TGTGCCAGCAGTACTCGACAGGGAGACTACACCTTC. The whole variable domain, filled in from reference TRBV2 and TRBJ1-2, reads EPEVTQTPSHQVTQMGQEVILRCVPISNHLYFYWYRQILGQKVEFLVSFYNNEISEKSEIFDDQFSVERPDGSNFTLKIRSTKLEDSAMYFCASSTRQGDYTFGSGTRLTVV.